The 7 T cell receptor beta chains below come from one sample, sequenced in a study of patients and donors after allogeneic stem cell transplantation. TCRdb reprocessed the RT-PCR reads with MiXCR, giving one entry per CDR3 protein. The sample includes several thousand distinct CDR3 sequences, approximately 25% of them seen just once. The specimen sequenced was blood, either unsorted or a sorted T cell fraction (not recorded which). The receptors stem from a human donor who was either an allogeneic HSCT recipient or a stem cell or donor lymphocyte infusion donor (not recorded which). It is not recorded whose cells these are; they may come from a transplant donor.

V and J are TRBV5-4 and TRBJ2-3, with TRBD2 as a possible D gene (6 bases). Trimming shortened V by 3 bases and J by 1 base, and 15 bases separated the two germline ends. The CDR3 totals 16 residues. Germline loops: CDR1 SGHNT, CDR2 YYREEE (reference sequence). The CDR3 loop reads CASSWLYGGGTDTQYF. CDR3 in DNA: TGTGCCAGCAGCTGGCTTTACGGAGGGGGCACAGATACGCAGTATTTT.

This clonotype is medium-sized within its sample. The chain is built from TRBV7-2 and TRBJ2-4; D is perhaps TRBD1 or TRBD2 (6 bases each). Germline V CDR1 and CDR2: SGHTA, FQGNSA. Trimming stripped 0 bases from V and 8 bases from J, with 11 bases between. The CDR3 has 14 amino acids. The CDR3 coding sequence is TGTGCCAGCAGCTTAGCAACCGGGGGCGACATTCAGTACTTC. It translates to CASSLATGGDIQYF.

The V and J genes are TRBV3-1 and TRBJ2-3; D possibly corresponds to TRBD2 (5 bases). The CDR3 has 15 residues. In germline, CDR1 is LGHDT, CDR2 YNNKEL (reference sequence). The ends were cut back, 0 bases at V and 4 bases at J, with 11 bases in the middle. CDR3 sequence: CASSQDISSPDTQYF. The CDR3 coding sequence is TGTGCCAGCAGCCAAGATATTTCTAGCCCAGATACGCAGTATTTT.

The chain recombines TRBV7-8 with TRBJ2-3; TRBD2 matches at 8 bases. The CDR3 extends over 15 amino acids. Germline V gene sequence: CDR1 SGHVS, CDR2 FQNEAQ. The ends lost 6 bases at V and 4 bases at J; junction bases unmatched: 9. The CDR3 coding sequence is TGTGCCAGCAGGGAGCCTAGCGGGTTTGCAGATACGCAGTATTTT. It translates to CASREPSGFADTQYF.

J is TRBJ2-5 and V is TRBV3-1; 14 nucleotides line up with TRBD2. Germline assignment: CDR1 LGHDT and CDR2 YNNKEL (reference sequence). V lost 4 bases and J lost 1; bases outside the gene matches: 2. The CDR3 spans 16 residues. This chain's CDR3 is CASSPTSGGAQETQYF. The CDR3, as DNA: TGTGCCAGCAGCCCGACTAGCGGGGGGGCCCAAGAGACCCAGTACTTC.

V gene TRBV6-5 combines with J gene TRBJ2-7; 7 nucleotides match TRBD1. The CDR3 consists of 15 residues. V lost 0 bases, J lost 5 bases, and 7 bases stayed unmatched. CDR1 and CDR2 (germline): MNHEY, SVGAGI. The CDR3 here is CASSYSWQGEDEQYF. The CDR3, as DNA: TGTGCCAGCAGTTACTCGTGGCAGGGGGAAGACGAGCAGTACTTC.

This clonotype occurred a few times. V usage is TRBV10-3 and J usage is TRBJ2-2, with a possible D match to TRBD1 (5 bases). This CDR3 has 16 amino acids. CDR1 is ENHRY, CDR2 SYGVKD, per germline. V lost 2 bases and J lost 3, with 13 bases in between. CDR3 loop: CAISEAPRGDTGELFF. The CDR3 DNA sequence: TGTGCCATCAGTGAGGCACCAAGGGGTGACACCGGGGAGCTGTTTTTT.